This T cell receptor (beta chain) was sequenced during a study of preoperative IRX-2 immunotherapy in early breast cancer. The V gene's germline CDR1 is MNHEY and CDR2 SMNVEV (reference sequence). Trimming cost V 8 bases and J 2 bases, with 13 bases left between them. The CDR3 length is 13 residues. The treatment denotes: preoperative locoregional IRX-2 cytokine immunotherapy. Libraries were prepared by immunoSEQ multiplex PCR; TCRdb keeps only in-frame clonotypes and omits some of them. The sample holds 30,000 or so clones, around 90% seen once. The chain is built from TRBV27 and TRBJ2-7; D possibly corresponds to TRBD1 (5 bases). The TCR originated in a human donor with breast cancer. Sampling was carried out from a patient treated with IRX-2 immunotherapy. The DNA for the CDR3 is TGTGCCAGCGCCTATCAGGGTACCTACGAGCAGTACTTC. This translates into CASAYQGTYEQYF.